Listed here is a single TCR beta chain. Its antigen is currently unknown. Measured with immunoSEQ multiplex PCR; TCRdb has only the in-frame clones, and not every one. The repertoire includes about 350,000 clones, roughly 91% of them detected once, and around 4.5% sits in the top ten. The sample is drawn from a study of Ad26.COV2.S vaccination and SARS-CoV-2 variants. Study details: The authors gave Ad26.COV2.S intramuscularly, either once or twice 56 days apart.

The treatment was: about 20 received Ad26.COV2.S at low or high dose, single or two shots; about 5 received placebo; per-sample allocation not given. The investigators took samples on day 63 after the first vaccine or placebo injection. Regarding the study as a whole: CD8+ and CD4+ T cells specific for spike reportedly responded with substantial breadth after vaccination. Breadth and depth estimates from TCRs may understate total T cell responses.

The sample was peripheral blood, taken in a trial of Ad26.COV2.S vaccine versus placebo. The TCR comes from a person between 18 and 65 years old who received the Ad26.COV2.S COVID-19 vaccine or a placebo.

CDR3 in amino acids: CATSDTGSVTYNEQFF. CDR3 bases: TGTGCCACCAGTGATACCGGGAGTGTCACCTACAATGAGCAGTTCTTC. The chain uses TRBV24-1 and TRBJ2-1; D might be TRBD2 (6 bases). The CDR3 length is 16 residues. V dropped 3 bases and J dropped 2 bases, with 13 bases sitting between them. Germline assignment: CDR1 KGHDR and CDR2 SFDVKD.